This T cell receptor beta chain was captured by sequencing in a study of blood T cell repertoires in COVID-19. In the study overall: Italy, Spain and the United States were the sources of the convalescent and acute COVID-19 samples. PBMCs, B-cell-depleted T cells, or T cells were the source of the cDNA or gDNA that made up the material.

Original processing notes: How many nucleated cells were present was estimated from reference gene primer amplification. The data were produced by immunoSEQ multiplex PCR, yet TCRdb's version contains in-frame clones alone and is incomplete. D and trimming were read from the DNA, whereas the V and J calls and clone size are those reported in that table. Among roughly 68,000 clones listed, 88% were seen once. V lost 4 bases and J 0 bases, leaving 17 bases between the germline ends. Germline V gene sequence: CDR1 SGHNT, CDR2 YYREEE (reference sequence). The CDR3 is made up of 18 amino acids. The V call is TRBV5-4, the J call TRBJ2-6, with a possible D match to TRBD2 (6 bases). Material: peripheral blood. The receptor comes from a man aged 50-60 years with acute or convalescent COVID-19. The CDR3 here is CASSLALRGSSGANVLTF. DNA for the CDR3: TGTGCCAGCAGCCTCGCGCTTCGGGGGTCCTCTGGGGCCAACGTCCTGACTTTC.